Following are 26 T cell receptor beta chains from one sample sequenced in a study of radiotherapy plus CTLA-4 blockade in lung cancer (dated by TCRdb to between 2017 and 2018). The library was prepared using the immunoSEQ multiplex PCR assay. This immuneACCESS table, as held by TCRdb, lists in-frame sequences with V and J called but not all clones. Of the missing ones, under half trace to an unresolved V gene in checked studies; the others have no known cause. The sample table lists tens of thousands of clones, under 85% of them with a count of one. About 14% of the sample comes from the top ten. Source: peripheral blood, taken from a patient treated with radiotherapy plus ipilimumab. These receptors were taken from a human donor with non-small cell lung cancer that progressed on radiotherapy plus ipilimumab.

The chain employs TRBV21-1 and TRBJ1-2; the D call TRBD1 from the table was never checked on the DNA. TRBV21-1 is flagged as a pseudogene. The length of the CDR3 is 13 residues. CDR3 loop: CASSKGQNYGYTF. The CDR3, as DNA: TGTGCCAGCAGCAAGGGACAGAACTATGGCTACACCTTC.

V gene TRBV7-2 combines with J gene TRBJ2-5; the D gene could be TRBD1 or TRBD2 (5 bases each). CDR1 SGHTA and CDR2 FQGNSA come from the germline V gene. CDR3 length: 15 residues. V lost 5 bases and J 5 bases, leaving 18 bases between the germline ends. This CDR3 is CASSTFGTKRETQYF. Here the CDR3 DNA reads TGTGCCAGCAGCACTTTCGGGACGAAAAGGGAGACCCAGTACTTC.

This clone was counted between two and nine times. The CDR3 spells CASSQTLTANTEAFF. The CDR3 nucleotides are TGCGCCAGCAGCCAAACCTTGACAGCCAACACTGAAGCTTTCTTT. V gene TRBV4-3 combines with J gene TRBJ1-1; D is possibly TRBD1 (5 bases). Germline lookup yields CDR1 LGHNA and CDR2 YSLEER. Trimming removed 2 bases from V and 2 bases from J, with 12 bases in between. The CDR3 runs 15 residues.

The chain carries TRBV7-2 and TRBJ2-1; 8 bases map to TRBD2. From germline, CDR1 is SGHTA and CDR2 FQGNSA. V dropped 3 bases and J dropped 6; count of bases not matched to a gene: 7. This CDR3 comprises 15 residues. Here the CDR3 reads CASSLINGRGNEQFF. CDR3 DNA sequence: TGTGCCAGCAGCTTGATTAACGGGAGGGGCAATGAGCAGTTCTTC.

The genes are TRBV7-3 and TRBJ2-7, with a tentative D call TRBD2 (6 bases). Trimming took 4 bases from V and 0 from J, leaving 10 bases between them. The CDR3 is made up of 14 amino acids. The V gene's germline CDR1 is SGHTA and CDR2 FQGTGA. The CDR3 is CASSSDGSSYEQYF. The CDR3 bases are TGTGCCAGCAGCTCGGACGGGAGCTCCTACGAGCAGTACTTC.

The chain couples TRBV6-6 to TRBJ2-2, with 9 bases fitting TRBD1. Germline CDR1 is MNHNY and CDR2 is SVGAGI (reference sequence). J gave up 7 bases and V 6 bases, and 6 bases lay outside the gene matches. CDR3 length equals 14 residues. Here the CDR3 DNA reads TGTGCCAGCAGATACAGGGGGCCGAGCGGGGAGCTGTTTTTT. Translating gives CASRYRGPSGELFF.

The chain uses TRBV18 and TRBJ2-7; D remains ambiguous. Trimming shortened V by 0 bases and J by 1 base, and 10 bases separated the two germline ends. This CDR3 region has 15 residues. The germline CDR1 and CDR2 sequences are KGHSH and LQKENI. The CDR3 region has the DNA TGTGCCAGCTCACCACCTTCTTTCCAATCCTACGAGCAGTACTTC. Translated, it gives CASSPPSFQSYEQYF. Full variable domain (rest looked up from reference TRBV18 and TRBJ2-7): NAGVMQNPRHLVRRRGQEARLRCSPMKGHSHVYWYRQLPEEGLKFMVYLQKENIIDESGMPKERFSAEFPKEGPSILRIQQVVRGDSAAYFCASSPPSFQSYEQYFGPGTRLTVT.

The chain joins TRBV7-2 to TRBJ2-7; D is unclear. V was shortened by 1 base and J by 7 bases, with 8 bases between the two germline ends. Germline assignment: CDR1 SGHTA and CDR2 FQGNSA. CDR3 length: 12 residues. The CDR3 spells CASSLVLAEQYF. CDR3 nucleotides: TGTGCCAGCAGCTTAGTCCTGGCAGAGCAGTACTTC.

This chain links TRBV6-1 with TRBJ1-4; D is uncertain. V was cut by 6 bases and J by 5 bases, with 10 bases left in between. There are 13 residues in the CDR3. Germline CDR1 reads MNHNS; CDR2 reads SASEGT. The CDR3 protein is CASRLQPNEKLFF. CDR3 bases: TGTGCCAGCAGACTACAGCCAAATGAAAAACTGTTTTTT.

The J gene is TRBJ2-3, the V gene TRBV11-2; 7 bases are shared with TRBD1. The trim removed 5 bases at V and 6 bases at J, leaving 14 bases unmatched. Germline values: CDR1 SGHAT, CDR2 FQNNGV. This CDR3 contains 16 residues. The CDR3 is CASSPPPGQVIDTQYF. The CDR3 nucleotides read TGTGCCAGCAGCCCACCCCCTGGACAGGTGATTGATACGCAGTATTTT.

The CDR3 here is CASSYSQHPTDTQYF. The CDR3 DNA follows: TGTGCCAGCAGTTACTCCCAGCACCCCACAGATACGCAGTATTTT. The V and J genes are TRBV6-5 and TRBJ2-3; D is unresolved. V was shortened by 0 bases and J by 2 bases, with 9 bases between the two germline ends. From germline, CDR1 is MNHEY and CDR2 SVGAGI. The CDR3 contains 15 residues.

V gene TRBV28 combines with J gene TRBJ1-1; no definite D call. CDR1 is MDHEN, CDR2 SYDVKM, per germline. The germline V and J ends were trimmed by 1 base and 0 bases, with 9 bases remaining between them. This CDR3 comprises 15 residues. The CDR3 nucleotides are TGTGCCAGCAGTTTATCCCCCACTCTGAACACTGAAGCTTTCTTT. The encoded protein is CASSLSPTLNTEAFF.

The V call is TRBV6-5, the J call TRBJ2-3; possible D gene TRBD2, 5 bases. This CDR3 comprises 13 residues. CDR1 is MNHEY, CDR2 SVGAGI, per germline. V dropped 0 bases and J dropped 4 bases, with 5 bases sitting between them. CDR3 sequence reads: CASSYSRADTQYF. In nucleotides, the CDR3 is TGTGCCAGCAGTTACTCGAGGGCAGATACGCAGTATTTT.

The rearrangement joins TRBV6-5 to TRBJ1-1, with TRBD1 matching 8 bases. With V trimmed by 2 bases and J by 5 bases, 7 bases remained unmatched. Germline V gene sequence: CDR1 MNHEY, CDR2 SVGAGI. This CDR3 contains 15 residues. The CDR3 DNA follows: TGTGCCAGCAGTTACGGAGGACAGGGAGGTACTGAAGCTTTCTTT. It specifies CASSYGGQGGTEAFF.

This chain uses TRBV11-1 with TRBJ1-4, with D possibly being TRBD1 (5 bases). With 5 bases removed from V and 1 base from J, the gap between germline ends came to 17 bases. Per the germline V gene, CDR1 is SGHAT and CDR2 is FQDESV (reference sequence). The CDR3 sequence is 17 residues long. This CDR3 reads CASSRTAGEETNEKLFF. DNA for the CDR3: TGTGCCAGCAGCCGGACGGCGGGGGAGGAAACTAATGAAAAACTGTTTTTT.

The chain is built from TRBV5-4 and TRBJ1-2; the match to TRBD1 covers 12 bases. The germline V gene encodes CDR1 SGHNT and CDR2 YYREEE (reference sequence). Trimming cost V 3 bases and J 6 bases; bases outside gene matches: 3. CDR3 size: 14 residues. In nucleotides, the CDR3 is TGTGCCAGCAGCTCCGGGACAGGGGGCGATGGCTACACCTTC. Its translation: CASSSGTGGDGYTF.

This chain connects TRBV9 to TRBJ1-3; D call uncertain. The length of the CDR3 is 15 residues. Trimming took off 2 bases at V and 0 bases at J, with 9 bases between the two ends. Germline assignment: CDR1 SGDLS and CDR2 YYNGEE. The CDR3 reads CASSVDGRSGNTIYF. The CDR3 bases are TGTGCCAGCAGCGTCGACGGCCGCTCTGGAAACACCATATATTTT.

V gene TRBV5-5 combines with J gene TRBJ2-7, with D tentatively TRBD1 (5 bases). Trimming pared 4 bases from V and 3 bases from J, leaving 17 bases between. Germline V gene lookup returns CDR1 SGHKS and CDR2 YYEKEE (reference sequence). This CDR3 contains 15 residues. The CDR3 sequence: CASSTQSGPLYEQYF. The CDR3 bases are TGTGCCAGCAGCACCCAGTCAGGGCCCCTCTACGAGCAGTACTTC.

Only a few counts were recorded for this clone. This chain uses TRBV27 with TRBJ2-3; D unclear. The CDR3 length is 14 residues. CDR1 is MNHEY and CDR2 is SMNVEV in the germline V gene (reference sequence). Trimming pared 0 bases from V and 1 base from J, leaving 5 bases between. DNA for the CDR3: TGTGCCAGCAGTTTATCAGCTGGCACAGATACGCAGTATTTT. Its translation is CASSLSAGTDTQYF.

V and J are TRBV18 and TRBJ2-2, with 8 bases fitting TRBD1. CDR1 KGHSH and CDR2 LQKENI come from the germline V gene. The CDR3 totals 16 residues. J was trimmed by 1 base and V by 4 bases; bases with no gene match: 5. The CDR3 region is CASSLWDRMNTGELFF. The CDR3 DNA is TGTGCCAGCTCACTTTGGGACAGGATGAACACCGGGGAGCTGTTTTTT.

This clone was detected only a few times. Different DNA sequences within this sample yield the same CDR3. This chain joins TRBV28 and TRBJ2-5; a possible D gene is TRBD2 (7 bases). Germline V CDR1 and CDR2: MDHEN, SYDVKM. This CDR3 has 14 amino acids. Trimming stripped 3 bases from V and 4 bases from J, with 12 bases between. The CDR3: CASSLGGQGETQYF. CDR3 nucleotide sequence: TGTGCCAGCAGTTTGGGGGGGCAGGGAGAGACCCAGTACTTC.

This clone is classed as medium-sized (0.01 to 0.1%). The V call is TRBV28, the J call TRBJ2-3; perhaps TRBD1 as D (5 bases). V was cut by 2 bases and J by 4 bases, with 7 bases left in between. CDR1 and CDR2 from the germline V gene are MDHEN and SYDVKM. This CDR3 has 13 residues. CDR3 nucleotide sequence: TGTGCCAGCAGTTTACAGGGCCCAGATACGCAGTATTTT. The encoded protein is CASSLQGPDTQYF.

The CDR3 reads CASSFRLAGATDTQYF. For the CDR3, the DNA is TGTGCCAGCAGTTTTAGACTAGCGGGAGCCACAGATACGCAGTATTTT. J is TRBJ2-3 and V is TRBV6-9; 12 bases map to TRBD2. The CDR3 is made up of 16 amino acids. Germline V gene sequence: CDR1 MNHGY, CDR2 SVAAGI. Trimming removed 4 bases from V and 2 bases from J; junction bases left unmatched: 4.

The chain combines TRBV6-5 with TRBJ1-5; TRBD1 aligns across 7 bases. Germline V gene sequence: CDR1 MNHEY, CDR2 SVGAGI. This CDR3 is built from 13 residues. J gave up 5 bases and V 4 bases, and 2 bases lay outside the gene matches. The CDR3 DNA reads as TGTGCCAGCAGTTCCGACAGGGATCAGCCCCAGCATTTT. Protein: CASSSDRDQPQHF.

There are a few counts of this clone. The chain employs TRBV10-3 and TRBJ2-7, with D possibly TRBD2 on 6 matching bases. Germline V gives CDR1 ENHRY, CDR2 SYGVKD. Trimming removed 11 bases at V and 2 bases at J, with 16 bases between. This CDR3 spans 13 amino acids. CDR3 residues: CAACGAEAYEQYF. The CDR3 region has the DNA TGTGCCGCCTGCGGGGCGGAGGCCTACGAGCAGTACTTC.

On this clone itself: An end of the junction does not agree with germline; a read error may underlie this. This chain uses TRBV28 with TRBJ2-1; D possibly corresponds to TRBD2 (6 bases). The germline gives CDR1 MDHEN, CDR2 SYDVKM. The CDR3 covers 15 residues. This CDR3 is CASRVEGTSAHEKFF. The CDR3 nucleotides are TGTGCCAGCAGAGTAGAAGGGACTTCAGCCCATGAGAAGTTCTTC.